The sequence of this T cell receptor (beta chain) was determined in a study of T-cell memory formation after mild COVID-19. Findings of the study overall: Whether second-wave clones peaking at day 37 were SARS-CoV-2 specific went unconfirmed. The pre-infection memory compartment contained some responding clones, suggesting cross-reactive memory joined.

The 5'RACE method, run with constant-segment primers, produced TCR alpha and TCR beta cDNA libraries (carrying sample barcodes and UMIs). Each CDR3 protein gets one entry after TCRdb re-called the 5' RACE reads with MiXCR. The repertoire holds some 57,000 distinct CDR3 sequences, with approximately 12% as singletons. With regard to this clonotype: The target antigen is unknown.

The CDR3 has 14 amino acids. Trimming took off 4 bases at V and 5 bases at J, with 14 bases between the two ends. Germline V gives CDR1 MNHEY, CDR2 SVGEGT. The receptor was derived from a man aged 18-30 years who had mild COVID-19 (a few samples of this study predate the infection). Cell type and time point are not known. V gene TRBV6-2 or TRBV6-3 combines with J gene TRBJ2-5; D may be TRBD2 (5 bases). The specimen sequenced was PBMCs or a T cell subset sorted from them (not recorded which). The CDR3 loop is CASSWPGSWETQYF. DNA for the CDR3: TGTGCCAGCAGTTGGCCGGGATCCTGGGAGACCCAGTACTTC.